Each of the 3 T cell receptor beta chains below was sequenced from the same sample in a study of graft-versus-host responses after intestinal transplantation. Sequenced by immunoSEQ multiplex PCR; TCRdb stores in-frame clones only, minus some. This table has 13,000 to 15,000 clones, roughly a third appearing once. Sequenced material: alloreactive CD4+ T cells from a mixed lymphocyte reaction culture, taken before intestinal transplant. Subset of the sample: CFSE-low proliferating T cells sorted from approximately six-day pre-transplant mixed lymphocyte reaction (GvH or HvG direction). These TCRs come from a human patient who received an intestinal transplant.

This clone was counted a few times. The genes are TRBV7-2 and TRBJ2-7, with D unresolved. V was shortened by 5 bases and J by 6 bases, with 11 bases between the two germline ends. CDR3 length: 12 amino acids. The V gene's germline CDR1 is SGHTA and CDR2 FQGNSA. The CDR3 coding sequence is TGTGCCAGCAGCATGACGAGGAGCGAGCAGTACTTC. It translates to CASSMTRSEQYF.

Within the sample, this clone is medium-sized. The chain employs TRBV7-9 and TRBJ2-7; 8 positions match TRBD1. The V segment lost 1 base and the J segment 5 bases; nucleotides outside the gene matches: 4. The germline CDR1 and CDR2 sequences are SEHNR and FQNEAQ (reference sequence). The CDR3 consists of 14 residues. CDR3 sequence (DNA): TGTGCCAGCAGCTTAGGGCAGGGGGCCCACGAGCAGTACTTC. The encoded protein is CASSLGQGAHEQYF.

CDR3 in DNA: TGCGCCAGCAGCTTGGGGAGAAGGCACAATGAGCAGTTCTTC. This translates into CASSLGRRHNEQFF. This rearrangement joins TRBV5-1 to TRBJ2-1; no reliable D call. The germline V gene encodes CDR1 SGHRS and CDR2 YFSETQ. CDR3 length: 14 amino acids. With 0 bases removed from V and 5 bases from J, the gap between germline ends came to 9 bases.